A selection of T cell receptor beta chains follows, all from one sample in a study of shared clonotypes between healthy human individuals. Only in-frame clones appear in the TCRdb table, and some are missing; sequencing was by immunoSEQ multiplex PCR. This table has over 850,000 clones, 75% to 85% appearing once. Material for sequencing was memory CD4+ T cells from PBMCs. All receptors derive from a man aged 18-30 years in good health. Some clones in this sample may be carry-over from other donors' samples. CDR3s include the opening cysteine and the closing phenylalanine or tryptophan. The D gene is left open where the match is weak. Rows may omit the clone size; those that give it use once, few, many or a size class.

clone_size | j_call | d_call | v_call | cdr3_nt | cdr3_aa
. | TRBJ2-1 | . | TRBV5-6 | TGTGCCAGCAGCTTTGACGGGAGTGAGCAGTTCTTC | CASSFDGSEQFF
. | TRBJ2-1 | . | TRBV28 | TGTGCCAGCAGTTTTAATCGGGGACTCCGCAATGAGCAGTTCTTC | CASSFNRGLRNEQFF
once | TRBJ2-7 | TRBD1 | TRBV5-1 | TGCGCCAGCAGCCCCGGACAGGGGCCCTACGAGCAGTACTTC | CASSPGQGPYEQYF
. | TRBJ1-2 | . | TRBV28 | TGTGCCAGCAGTTCGGAAACAGCCTACTATGGCTACACCTTC | CASSSETAYYGYTF
. | TRBJ1-4 | TRBD1 | TRBV27 | TGTGCCAGCAGTTACCTTCGGACAGGGAGGAACGAAAAACTGTTTTTT | CASSYLRTGRNEKLFF
once | TRBJ2-1 | . | TRBV10-1 | TGCGCCAGCAGCGACAAGTATGAGCAGTTCTTC | CASSDKYEQFF
. | TRBJ1-2 | . | TRBV4-1 | TGCGCCAGCAGCCAAGTACCCGCAGGTGATTATGGCTACACCTTC | CASSQVPAGDYGYTF
. | TRBJ2-2 | . | TRBV18 | TGTGCCAGCTCACCACAAACCGGGACTTCCACCGGGGAGCTGTTTTTT | CASSPQTGTSTGELFF
. | TRBJ2-1 | TRBD2 | TRBV18 | TGTGCCAGCTCACCACCGGGACTAGCCCAAATCTACAATGAGCAGTTCTTC | CASSPPGLAQIYNEQFF
. | TRBJ2-1 | . | TRBV28 | TGTGCCAGCAGTCGATCCGGGCCTATTAATGAGCAGTTCTTC | CASSRSGPINEQFF
. | TRBJ2-4 | TRBD2 | TRBV5-1 | TGCGCCAGCAGCCCGGTAGCGGGAGTATCTAACATTCAGTACTTC | CASSPVAGVSNIQYF
. | TRBJ1-2 | TRBD1 | TRBV28 | TGTGCCAGCAGGCCCACAGGGGGTGGCTACACCTTC | CASRPTGGGYTF
once | TRBJ1-4 | . | TRBV5-4 | TGTGCCAGCAGCTTGGGGCAGAAAAATGAAAAACTGTTTTTT | CASSLGQKNEKLFF
once | TRBJ2-6 | . | TRBV5-4 | TGTGCCAGCAGCGAGATCGGGGGCTCTGGGGCCAACGTCCTGACTTTC | CASSEIGGSGANVLTF
once | TRBJ1-1 | . | TRBV5-4 | TGTGCCAGCAGCTTACGGCCGAACACTGAAGCTTTCTTT | CASSLRPNTEAFF
once | TRBJ1-5 | . | TRBV19 | TGTGCCGCGGCGAGGGGCGGGCAGCCCCAGCATTTT | CAAARGGQPQHF
. | TRBJ2-7 | . | TRBV18 | TGTGCCAGCTCGCAGATGACAGTTTCCTACGAGCAGTACTTC | CASSQMTVSYEQYF
. | TRBJ2-2 | . | TRBV4-1 | TGCGCCAGCAGCCAGGGCCCCGGGGAGCTGTTTTTT | CASSQGPGELFF
. | TRBJ2-3 | TRBD1 | TRBV19 | TGTGCCAGTGGAAAGGGGACAGGGTTTGCAGATACGCAGTATTTT | CASGKGTGFADTQYF
. | TRBJ2-2 | . | TRBV7-8 | TGTGCCAGCAGCCCTCGGACAGTCCAGAACACCGGGGAGCTGTTTTTT | CASSPRTVQNTGELFF
. | TRBJ2-7 | . | TRBV7-9 | TGTGCCAGCAGCTTAGGTTCAAGTACCTACGAGCAGTACTTC | CASSLGSSTYEQYF
. | TRBJ1-1 | . | TRBV5-5 | TGTGCCAGCAGCTTGATCGGGGGATTCACTGAAGCTTTCTTT | CASSLIGGFTEAFF
. | TRBJ2-2 | TRBD2 | TRBV5-1 | TGCGCCAGCAGCTTACTAGCGGGCTTCAACACCGGGGAGCTGTTTTTT | CASSLLAGFNTGELFF
once | TRBJ2-1 | . | TRBV7-2 | TGTGCCAGCAGCTCTAGGGCTTCGAGCGGCGCCCTCAATGAGCAGTTCTTC | CASSSRASSGALNEQFF
. | TRBJ2-7 | . | TRBV5-4 | TGTGCCAGCAGTCCCCTGGGTCTAACGGGAGCGAGGGGGGAGCAGTACTTC | CASSPLGLTGARGEQYF
. | TRBJ1-2 | TRBD1 | TRBV28 | TGTGCCAGCAGTTTACCCGGGACAGGGACGAACTCCTACGGCTACACCTTC | CASSLPGTGTNSYGYTF
. | TRBJ2-3 | TRBD2 | TRBV7-2 | TGTGCCAGCAGCCTCGGGACTAGATTCGGCTGGACGCAGTATTTT | CASSLGTRFGWTQYF
. | TRBJ2-3 | . | TRBV5-4 | TGTGCCAGCAGCTACCTCACAGATACGCAGTATTTT | CASSYLTDTQYF
. | TRBJ1-1 | TRBD1 | TRBV30 | TGTGCCTGGTCCCGGGACAGTGAAGCTTTCTTT | CAWSRDSEAFF
. | TRBJ2-3 | . | TRBV6-5 | TGTGCCAGCAGTTACTCAGGGGGCACAGATACGCAGTATTTT | CASSYSGGTDTQYF
. | TRBJ2-5 | TRBD1 | TRBV19 | TGTGCCAGTAGTATAGGGGACAGGGGTAAGAAGACCCAGTACTTC | CASSIGDRGKKTQYF
. | TRBJ2-7 | . | TRBV29-1 | TGCAGCGTCCCCAGTCGGGGAGAAGACTACGAGCAGTACTTC | CSVPSRGEDYEQYF
. | TRBJ2-6 | . | TRBV11-1 | TGTGCCAGCAGAAAACCGCGGGGGGCCAACGTCCTGACTTTC | CASRKPRGANVLTF
few | TRBJ2-1 | . | TRBV29-1 | TGCAGCTCGGGTAATAGTCAGTATACGGAGAATGAGCAGTTCTTC | CSSGNSQYTENEQFF
once | TRBJ2-7 | TRBD2 | TRBV27 | TGTGCCAGCAGTTTTGAGCGGGATCGCCAGCAGTACTTC | CASSFERDRQQYF
. | TRBJ1-1 | . | TRBV6-4 | TGTGCCAGCAGTTTCCGGGTGGGCACTGAAGCTTTCTTT | CASSFRVGTEAFF
once | TRBJ2-7 | TRBD2 | TRBV10-3 | TGTGCCATCAGTCACGGACTAGCGGGAAGTGCTGACGAGCAGTACTTC | CAISHGLAGSADEQYF
once | TRBJ2-5 | TRBD1 | TRBV7-3 | TGTGCCAGCAGCTCGACAGGGAACTTGGAGACCCAGTACTTC | CASSSTGNLETQYF
. | TRBJ2-1 | TRBD2 | TRBV19 | TGTGCCAGTAGGACACTGGGACTAGCGGGAGATGGGGAGCAGTTCTTC | CASRTLGLAGDGEQFF
. | TRBJ1-1 | . | TRBV13 | TGTGCCAGCGGCACTCCGGGCGGCGAAGCTTTCTTT | CASGTPGGEAFF
. | TRBJ2-3 | TRBD2 | TRBV7-9 | TGTGCCAGCAGCTTAGTGTGGACTAGCGGGAGGTCAGATACGCAGTATTTT | CASSLVWTSGRSDTQYF
. | TRBJ2-2 | . | TRBV5-1 | TGCGCCAGCAGCTTATCGGGCCAGTTCGTATCTACCGGGGAGCTGTTTTTT | CASSLSGQFVSTGELFF
. | TRBJ1-1 | . | TRBV28 | TGTGCCAGCAGTCGTAACAGGGCTGCTTTCTTT | CASSRNRAAFF
. | TRBJ2-2 | TRBD1 | TRBV6-1 | TGTGCCAGCAGCGCGCAGGGGGCCGGGGAGCTGTTTTTT | CASSAQGAGELFF
. | TRBJ2-5 | . | TRBV29-1 | TGCAGCGTTGAAGATCCAGGGGTTCGTGAGACCCAGTACTTC | CSVEDPGVRETQYF
. | TRBJ1-6 | . | TRBV19 | TGTGCCAGTAGTCTGGGCGGGGCCTCACCAAACCCTTCACCCCTCCACTTT | CASSLGGASPNPSPLHF
few | TRBJ2-5 | TRBD1 | TRBV19 | TGTGCCAGTAGTATAGCTACAGGGGTGGAGACCCAGTACTTC | CASSIATGVETQYF
few | TRBJ1-2 | TRBD1 | TRBV7-2 | TGTGCCAGCAGCTTAGGACAGGGGTATGGCTACACCTTC | CASSLGQGYGYTF
. | TRBJ2-7 | TRBD1 | TRBV10-3 | TGTGCCATCCGTACAGGGGATCAGGACGAGCAGTACTTC | CAIRTGDQDEQYF
. | TRBJ2-1 | . | TRBV4-3 | TGCGCCAGCAGCCAATTTGGAGGAGGGCCTAATGAGCAGTTCTTC | CASSQFGGGPNEQFF
. | TRBJ2-1 | TRBD2 | TRBV4-3 | TGCGCCAGCAGCCAAGTCGCAAGCGGGAGAGGGTTGGTCTACAATGAGCAGTTCTTC | CASSQVASGRGLVYNEQFF
. | TRBJ2-5 | TRBD2 | TRBV30 | TGTGCCTGGAGTGTACTACCACTAGCGGAATGGTACCAAGAGACCCAGTACTTC | CAWSVLPLAEWYQETQYF
. | TRBJ2-5 | . | TRBV7-3 | TGTGCCAGCAGCTTAAGGGCAGGCGCTCAGACCCAGTACTTC | CASSLRAGAQTQYF